This TCR beta chain appears in the sequencing data of a study of cytomegalovirus exposure and HLA in healthy donors. Overall study findings and caveats: One later analysis reportedly identified an Asian-associated ancestry cluster that showed fewer N-insertions than the approximately 710-donor mean. With later analysis, a missense DCLRE1C variant became linked to TCR beta V- and J-gene trimming. It was in a later analysis that TCR association rates were seen to vary by HLA locus, highest for DRB1 and lowest for HLA-C. The investigators catalogued 150 to 200 TCR beta chains as cytomegalovirus-associated.

The V segment lost 9 bases and the J segment 0 bases; nucleotides outside the gene matches: 9. The CDR3 contains 17 residues. Germline-derived CDR1 and CDR2 are SNHLY and FYNNEI. Remarks on this clone: Its antigen is currently unknown.

Amplification used 60 Vbeta primers and 13 Jbeta primers. Only in-frame clones appear in the TCRdb table, and some are missing; sequencing was by immunoSEQ multiplex PCR. The profile covers about 280,000 clones, with 70% to 90% appearing a single time and approximately 2% taken by the ten largest. This sequence joins TRBV2 and TRBJ2-6; TRBD1 matches at 9 bases. Sequencing was performed on PBMCs. The receptor was isolated from a woman between 18 and 29 years old in good health and CMV-seronegative. For the CDR3, the DNA is TGTGCCAGAAGACCGGGACAGGGTTACTCTGGGGCCAACGTCCTGACTTTC. Its protein is CARRPGQGYSGANVLTF.